What follows is one T cell receptor (beta chain) and its context. The sample comes from a study of patients and donors after allogeneic stem cell transplantation. Via MiXCR, TCRdb re-called the RT-PCR reads, giving one row per CDR3 protein. The sample comprises hundreds of thousands of distinct CDR3 sequences, roughly 17% of which are singletons, and around 6.8% rests with the top ten. Germline lookup yields CDR1 SGHAT and CDR2 FQNNGV. V gave up 4 bases and J gave up 3 bases; unmatched junction bases: 13. There are 17 residues in the CDR3. The chain is built from TRBV11-2 and TRBJ2-7; 9 positions agree with TRBD1. The sample comprised blood, either unsorted or a sorted T cell fraction (not recorded which). This sequence originates from a human donor who was either an allogeneic HSCT recipient or a stem cell or donor lymphocyte infusion donor (not recorded which). It is not recorded whose cells these are; they may come from a transplant donor. CDR3 in DNA: TGTGCCAGCAGCTCACAGGGGGCGCCAGGACCGAACTACGAGCAGTACTTC. Protein: CASSSQGAPGPNYEQYF.